Described below is a single T cell receptor (beta chain) sequence and its context. Its antigen is unknown. The data derive from a study of T cell repertoires in cytomegalovirus infection. V lost 1 base to trimming and J lost 6 bases, with 12 bases between them. This CDR3 is built from 14 residues. Germline loops: CDR1 SEHNR, CDR2 FQNEAQ (reference sequence). TCRdb re-called the reads through MiXCR, storing one row per CDR3 protein. The sample has about 920,000 distinct CDR3 sequences, about 33% seen once; the top ten hold about an eighth. The sequencing used cultured CD8+ T cells from PBMCs, collected from culture after CMV antigen stimulation. This chain uses TRBV7-9 with TRBJ1-1; no firm D call. This receptor was taken from a human donor in good health (CMV status not recorded). Some clones in this sample may be carry-over from other donors' samples. CDR3 bases: TGTGCCAGCAGCTTAGATCGACGCGGGCCTGAAGCTTTCTTT. Translation: CASSLDRRGPEAFF.